The entry below describes one T cell receptor (beta chain). Its target is not known. Germline loops: CDR1 SGHAT, CDR2 FQDESV (reference sequence). The CDR3 runs 17 residues. The ends lost 5 bases at V and 6 bases at J; junction bases unmatched: 10. The sample originates from a study of beta chain features in type 1 diabetes. Study-wide results and limits: The naive, central memory and Treg TCRB repertoires of patients appeared to be more similar to one another than those of healthy donors.

Expressed TCRB transcripts got sequenced, as all isolated RNA was reverse transcribed. Clones were sequenced by immunoSEQ multiplex PCR, and TCRdb holds only the in-frame ones, with some missing. This sample has about 42,000 clones, with roughly 50% found just once. Sequencing was carried out using stem cell memory CD4+ T cells from blood. The clonotype was recovered from a woman in her twenties or thirties in good health. This chain links TRBV11-1 with TRBJ2-1, with 13 bases matching TRBD2. CDR3 DNA sequence: TGTGCCAGCAGCCCTACCTTACTAGCGGGAGGGCCCAATGAGCAGTTCTTC. The encoded protein is CASSPTLLAGGPNEQFF.